This T cell receptor (beta chain) was retrieved from a study of blood T cell repertoires in COVID-19. Clones were read by immunoSEQ multiplex PCR, and TCRdb kept only the in-frame ones, dropping some. The sample has about 180,000 clones; 65% to 90% are singletons. Germline V CDR1 and CDR2: SGHAT, FQNNGV. V dropped 1 base and J dropped 1 base, with 14 bases sitting between them. The CDR3 has 17 residues. This TCR came from a man aged 50-59 years with active or convalescent COVID-19. The chain employs TRBV11-2 and TRBJ2-4, with D possibly TRBD1 on 5 matching bases. Sequencing was performed on peripheral blood. The CDR3 region has the DNA TGTGCCAGCAGCTTAGGCCGCCACAAGGGGGCCAAAAACATTCAGTACTTC. It translates to CASSLGRHKGAKNIQYF.